This T cell receptor (beta chain) was identified in a study of T cells after somatic rescue of genetic block. This clone was picked up one time. The data were produced by immunoSEQ multiplex PCR, yet TCRdb's version contains in-frame clones alone and is incomplete. The sample comprises 65,000 to 70,000 clones, just over 90% of which are singletons, and around 3% rests with the top ten. The CDR3 is made up of 14 amino acids. Germline V gives CDR1 MGHRA, CDR2 YSYEKL. Trimming took off 3 bases at V and 5 bases at J, with 13 bases between the two ends. The clonotype comes from a man aged 35 to 55. This chain connects TRBV4-1 to TRBJ2-5, with D possibly matching TRBD1 (6 bases). Material: peripheral blood mononuclear cells (PBMCs). CDR3: CASSHGDTPETQYF. CDR3 bases: TGCGCCAGCAGCCATGGGGACACCCCGGAGACCCAGTACTTC.